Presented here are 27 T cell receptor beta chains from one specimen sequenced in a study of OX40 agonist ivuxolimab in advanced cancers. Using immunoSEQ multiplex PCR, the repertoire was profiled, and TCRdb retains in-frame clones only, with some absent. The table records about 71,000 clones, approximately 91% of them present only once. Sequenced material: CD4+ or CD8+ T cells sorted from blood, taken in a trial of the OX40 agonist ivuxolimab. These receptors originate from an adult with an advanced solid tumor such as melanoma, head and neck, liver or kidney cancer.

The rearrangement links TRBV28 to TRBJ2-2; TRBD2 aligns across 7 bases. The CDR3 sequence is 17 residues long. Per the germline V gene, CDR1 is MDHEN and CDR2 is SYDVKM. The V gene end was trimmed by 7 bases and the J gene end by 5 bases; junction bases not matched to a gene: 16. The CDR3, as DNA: TGTGCCAGCACCCTCGAGCAACTTCGCGGGAGAACCGGGGAGCTGTTTTTT. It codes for CASTLEQLRGRTGELFF.

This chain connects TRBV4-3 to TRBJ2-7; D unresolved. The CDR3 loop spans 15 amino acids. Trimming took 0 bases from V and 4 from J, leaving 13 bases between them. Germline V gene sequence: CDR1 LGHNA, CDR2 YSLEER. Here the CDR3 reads CASSQDEGGYYEQYF. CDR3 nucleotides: TGCGCCAGCAGCCAAGATGAAGGCGGATATTACGAGCAGTACTTC.

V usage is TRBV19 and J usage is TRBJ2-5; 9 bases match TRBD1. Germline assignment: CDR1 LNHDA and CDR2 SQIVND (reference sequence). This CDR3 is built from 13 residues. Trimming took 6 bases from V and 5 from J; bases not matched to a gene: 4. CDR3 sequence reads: CASRGQGVETQYF. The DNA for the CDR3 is TGTGCCAGTAGGGGACAGGGAGTGGAGACCCAGTACTTC.

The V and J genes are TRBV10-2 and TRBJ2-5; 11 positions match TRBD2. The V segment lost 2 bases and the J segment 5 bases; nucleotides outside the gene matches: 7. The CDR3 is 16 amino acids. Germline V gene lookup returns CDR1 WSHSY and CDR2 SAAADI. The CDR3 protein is CASSEGTSGSLETQYF. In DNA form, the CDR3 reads TGCGCCAGCAGTGAGGGTACTAGCGGGAGTCTGGAGACCCAGTACTTC.

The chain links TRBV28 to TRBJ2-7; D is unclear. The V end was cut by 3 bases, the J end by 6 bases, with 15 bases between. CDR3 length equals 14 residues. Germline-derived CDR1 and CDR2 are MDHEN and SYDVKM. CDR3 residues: CASSFQDGWGEQYF. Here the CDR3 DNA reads TGTGCCAGCAGTTTTCAGGACGGGTGGGGCGAGCAGTACTTC.

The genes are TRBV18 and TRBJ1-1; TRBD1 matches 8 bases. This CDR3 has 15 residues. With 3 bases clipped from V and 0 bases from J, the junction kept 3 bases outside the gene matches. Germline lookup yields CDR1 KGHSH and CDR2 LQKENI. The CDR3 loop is CASSPTGAMNTEAFF. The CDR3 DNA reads TGTGCCAGCTCACCGACAGGGGCCATGAACACTGAAGCTTTCTTT.

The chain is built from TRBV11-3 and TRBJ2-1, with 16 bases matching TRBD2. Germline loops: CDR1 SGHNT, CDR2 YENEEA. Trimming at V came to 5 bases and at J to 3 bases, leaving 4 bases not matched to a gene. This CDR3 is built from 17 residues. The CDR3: CASSVGLAGGIYNEQFF. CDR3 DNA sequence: TGTGCCAGCAGCGTGGGACTAGCGGGGGGGATCTACAATGAGCAGTTCTTC.

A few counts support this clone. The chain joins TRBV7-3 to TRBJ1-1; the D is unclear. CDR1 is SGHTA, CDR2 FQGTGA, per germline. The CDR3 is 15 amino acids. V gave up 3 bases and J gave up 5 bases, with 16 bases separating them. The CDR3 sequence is CASSFGNSGSTEAFF. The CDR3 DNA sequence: TGTGCCAGCAGCTTCGGAAACAGTGGCTCGACTGAAGCTTTCTTT.

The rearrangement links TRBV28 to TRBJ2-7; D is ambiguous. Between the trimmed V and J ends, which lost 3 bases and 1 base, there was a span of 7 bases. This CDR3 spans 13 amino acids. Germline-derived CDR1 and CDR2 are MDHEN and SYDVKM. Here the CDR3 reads CASSFGGSYEQYF. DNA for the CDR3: TGTGCCAGCAGTTTCGGCGGTTCCTACGAGCAGTACTTC.

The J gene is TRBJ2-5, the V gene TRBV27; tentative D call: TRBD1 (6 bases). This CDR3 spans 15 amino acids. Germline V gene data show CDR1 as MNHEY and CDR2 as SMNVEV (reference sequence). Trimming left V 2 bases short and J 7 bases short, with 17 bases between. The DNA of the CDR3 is TGTGCCAGCAGTTTAGAGGGACACCCGAGCACGACCCAGTACTTC. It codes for CASSLEGHPSTTQYF.

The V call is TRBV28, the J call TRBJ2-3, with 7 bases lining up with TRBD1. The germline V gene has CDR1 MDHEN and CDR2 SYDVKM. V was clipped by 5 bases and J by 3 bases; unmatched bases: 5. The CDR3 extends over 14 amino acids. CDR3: CASSRQGETDTQYF. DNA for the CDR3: TGTGCCAGCAGTCGCCAGGGGGAAACAGATACGCAGTATTTT.

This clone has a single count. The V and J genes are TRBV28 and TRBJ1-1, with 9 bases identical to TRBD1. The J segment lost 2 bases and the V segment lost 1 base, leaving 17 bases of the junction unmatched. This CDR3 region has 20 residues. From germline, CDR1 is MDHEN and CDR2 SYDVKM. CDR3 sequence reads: CASSLSPGQGRYNSNTEAFF. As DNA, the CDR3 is TGTGCCAGCAGTTTATCTCCGGGACAGGGAAGATACAACTCAAACACTGAAGCTTTCTTT.

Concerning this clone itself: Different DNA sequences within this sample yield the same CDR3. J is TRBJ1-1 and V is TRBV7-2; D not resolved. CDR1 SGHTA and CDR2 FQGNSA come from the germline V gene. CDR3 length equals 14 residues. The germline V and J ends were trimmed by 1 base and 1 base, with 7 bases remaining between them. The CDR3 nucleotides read TGTGCCAGCAGCTTAGTATCAAGGAACACTGAAGCTTTCTTT. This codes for CASSLVSRNTEAFF. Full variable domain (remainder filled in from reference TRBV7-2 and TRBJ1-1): GAGVSQSPSNKVTEKGKDVELRCDPISGHTALYWYRQSLGQGLEFLIYFQGNSAPDKSGLPSDRFSAERTGGSVSTLTIQRTQQEDSAVYLCASSLVSRNTEAFFGQGTRLTVV.

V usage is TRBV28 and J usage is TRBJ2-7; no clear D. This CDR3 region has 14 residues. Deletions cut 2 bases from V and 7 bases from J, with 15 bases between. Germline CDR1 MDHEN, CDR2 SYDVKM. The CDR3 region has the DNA TGTGCCAGCAGTTTACCGAACACGGAACGGGAGCAGTACTTC. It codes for CASSLPNTEREQYF.

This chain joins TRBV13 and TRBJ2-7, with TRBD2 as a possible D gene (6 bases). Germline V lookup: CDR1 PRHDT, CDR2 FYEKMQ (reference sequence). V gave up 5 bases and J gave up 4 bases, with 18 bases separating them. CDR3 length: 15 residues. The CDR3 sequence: CASSPSGSGQYEQYF. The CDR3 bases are TGTGCCAGCAGCCCCTCGGGGAGCGGGCAGTACGAGCAGTACTTC.

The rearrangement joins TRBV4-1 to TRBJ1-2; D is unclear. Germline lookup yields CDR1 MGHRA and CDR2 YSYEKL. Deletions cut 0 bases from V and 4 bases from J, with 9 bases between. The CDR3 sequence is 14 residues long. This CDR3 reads CASSQDRAAYGYTF. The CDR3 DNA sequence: TGCGCCAGCAGCCAAGATAGGGCAGCCTATGGCTACACCTTC.

The CDR3 loop is CASSGRTGYNEQFF. The CDR3 region has the DNA TGTGCCAGCAGCGGAAGGACAGGGTACAATGAGCAGTTCTTC. J is TRBJ2-1 and V is TRBV9; TRBD1 aligns across 8 bases. Per the germline V gene, CDR1 is SGDLS and CDR2 is YYNGEE. J lost 4 bases, V lost 3 bases, and 3 bases had no gene match. The CDR3 runs to 14 residues.

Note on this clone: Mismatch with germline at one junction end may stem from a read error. The DNA for the CDR3 is TGCGCCAGCAGCTCTCTGGCGGGAGAAGTAGATATGCAGTATTTT. Amino acid sequence: CASSSLAGEVDMQYF. This chain uses TRBV4-3 with TRBJ2-3, with 7 bases that match TRBD2. Germline-derived CDR1 and CDR2 are LGHNA and YSLEER. The CDR3 length is 15 residues.

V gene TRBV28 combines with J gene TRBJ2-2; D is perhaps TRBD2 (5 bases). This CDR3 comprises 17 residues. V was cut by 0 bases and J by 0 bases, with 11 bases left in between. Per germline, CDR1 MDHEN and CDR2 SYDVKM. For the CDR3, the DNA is TGTGCCAGCAGTTTATGGGCGGGCAGTCCGAACACCGGGGAGCTGTTTTTT. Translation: CASSLWAGSPNTGELFF.

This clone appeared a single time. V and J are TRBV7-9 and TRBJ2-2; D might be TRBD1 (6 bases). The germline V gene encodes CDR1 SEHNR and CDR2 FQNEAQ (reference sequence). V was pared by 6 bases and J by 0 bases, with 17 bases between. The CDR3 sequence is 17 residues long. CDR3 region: CASRSPGTQANTGELFF. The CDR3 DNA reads TGTGCCAGCAGGTCCCCCGGGACACAAGCGAACACCGGGGAGCTGTTTTTT.

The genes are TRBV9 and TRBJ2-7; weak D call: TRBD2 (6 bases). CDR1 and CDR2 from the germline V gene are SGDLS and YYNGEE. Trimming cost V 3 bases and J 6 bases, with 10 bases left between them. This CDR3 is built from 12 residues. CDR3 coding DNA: TGTGCCAGCAGCGGACTGGGGGGCGAGCAGTACTTC. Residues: CASSGLGGEQYF.

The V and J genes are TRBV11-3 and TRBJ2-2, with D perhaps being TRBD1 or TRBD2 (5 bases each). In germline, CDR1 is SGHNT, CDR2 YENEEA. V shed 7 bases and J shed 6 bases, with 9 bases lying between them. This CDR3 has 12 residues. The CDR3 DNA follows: TGTGCCAGCACGAGGGACCCCGGGGAGCTGTTTTTT. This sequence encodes CASTRDPGELFF. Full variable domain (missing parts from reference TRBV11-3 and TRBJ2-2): EAGVVQSPRYKIIEKKQPVAFWCNPISGHNTLYWYLQNLGQGPELLIRYENEEAVDDSQLPKDRFSAERLKGVDSTLKIQPAELGDSAVYLCASTRDPGELFFGEGSRLTVL.

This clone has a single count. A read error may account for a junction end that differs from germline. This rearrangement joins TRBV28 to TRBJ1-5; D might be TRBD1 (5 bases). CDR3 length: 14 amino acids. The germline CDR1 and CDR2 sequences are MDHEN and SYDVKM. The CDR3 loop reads CASNLDRGNQPQHF. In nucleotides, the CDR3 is TGTGCCAGCAATTTAGACAGAGGCAATCAGCCCCAGCATTTT.

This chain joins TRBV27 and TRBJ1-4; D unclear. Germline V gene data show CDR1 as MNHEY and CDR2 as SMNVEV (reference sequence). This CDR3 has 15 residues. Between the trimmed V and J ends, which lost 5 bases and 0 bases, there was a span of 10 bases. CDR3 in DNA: TGTGCCAGCAGTGACCGCGGAGCAACTAATGAAAAACTGTTTTTT. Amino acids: CASSDRGATNEKLFF.

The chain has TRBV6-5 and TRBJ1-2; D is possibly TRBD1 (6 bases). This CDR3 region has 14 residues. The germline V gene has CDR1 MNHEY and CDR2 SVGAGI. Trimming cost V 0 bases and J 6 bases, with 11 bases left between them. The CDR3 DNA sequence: TGTGCCAGCAGTTACTCAACAGGGTTGGATGGCTACACCTTC. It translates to CASSYSTGLDGYTF.

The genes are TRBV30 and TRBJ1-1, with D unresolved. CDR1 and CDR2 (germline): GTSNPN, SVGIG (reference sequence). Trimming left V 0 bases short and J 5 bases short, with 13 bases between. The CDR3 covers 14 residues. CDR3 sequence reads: CAWSVKLPRTEAFF. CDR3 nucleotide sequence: TGTGCCTGGAGTGTTAAGCTACCGAGGACTGAAGCTTTCTTT. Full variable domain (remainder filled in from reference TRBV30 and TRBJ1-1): SQTIHQWPATLVQPVGSPLSLECTVEGTSNPNLYWYRQAAGRGLQLLFYSVGIGQISSEVPQNLSASRPQDRQFILSSKKLLLSDSGFYLCAWSVKLPRTEAFFGQGTRLTVV.

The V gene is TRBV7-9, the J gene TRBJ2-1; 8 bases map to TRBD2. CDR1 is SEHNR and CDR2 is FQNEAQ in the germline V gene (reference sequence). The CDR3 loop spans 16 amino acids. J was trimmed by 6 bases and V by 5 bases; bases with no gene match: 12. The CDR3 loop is CASSPSGTSLANEQFF. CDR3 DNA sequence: TGTGCCAGCAGCCCCTCCGGGACTAGTCTTGCCAATGAGCAGTTCTTC.